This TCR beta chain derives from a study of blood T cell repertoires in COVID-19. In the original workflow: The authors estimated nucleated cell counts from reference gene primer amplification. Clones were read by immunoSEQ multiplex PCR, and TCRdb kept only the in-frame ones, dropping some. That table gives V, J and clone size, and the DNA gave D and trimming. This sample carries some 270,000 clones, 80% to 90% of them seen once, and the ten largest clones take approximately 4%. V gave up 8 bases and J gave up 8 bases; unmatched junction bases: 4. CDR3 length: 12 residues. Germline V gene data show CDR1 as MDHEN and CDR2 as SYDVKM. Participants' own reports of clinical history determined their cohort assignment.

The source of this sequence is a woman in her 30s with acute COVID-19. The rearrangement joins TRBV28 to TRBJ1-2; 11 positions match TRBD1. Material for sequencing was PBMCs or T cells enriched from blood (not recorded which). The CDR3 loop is CASWTGGRGYTF. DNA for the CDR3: TGTGCCAGCTGGACAGGGGGCAGGGGCTACACCTTC.